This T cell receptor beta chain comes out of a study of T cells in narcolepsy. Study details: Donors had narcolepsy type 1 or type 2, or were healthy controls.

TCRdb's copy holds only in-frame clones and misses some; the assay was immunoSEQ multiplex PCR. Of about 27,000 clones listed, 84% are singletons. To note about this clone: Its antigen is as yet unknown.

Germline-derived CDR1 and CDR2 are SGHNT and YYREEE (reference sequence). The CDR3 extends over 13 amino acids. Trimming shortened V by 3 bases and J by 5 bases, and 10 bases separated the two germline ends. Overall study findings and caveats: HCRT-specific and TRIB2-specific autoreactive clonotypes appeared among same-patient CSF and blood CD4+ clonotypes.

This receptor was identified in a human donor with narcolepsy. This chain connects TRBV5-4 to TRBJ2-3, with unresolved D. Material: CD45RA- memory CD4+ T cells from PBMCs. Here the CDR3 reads CASSWGSRDTQYF. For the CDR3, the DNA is TGTGCCAGCAGCTGGGGTAGTAGAGATACGCAGTATTTT.